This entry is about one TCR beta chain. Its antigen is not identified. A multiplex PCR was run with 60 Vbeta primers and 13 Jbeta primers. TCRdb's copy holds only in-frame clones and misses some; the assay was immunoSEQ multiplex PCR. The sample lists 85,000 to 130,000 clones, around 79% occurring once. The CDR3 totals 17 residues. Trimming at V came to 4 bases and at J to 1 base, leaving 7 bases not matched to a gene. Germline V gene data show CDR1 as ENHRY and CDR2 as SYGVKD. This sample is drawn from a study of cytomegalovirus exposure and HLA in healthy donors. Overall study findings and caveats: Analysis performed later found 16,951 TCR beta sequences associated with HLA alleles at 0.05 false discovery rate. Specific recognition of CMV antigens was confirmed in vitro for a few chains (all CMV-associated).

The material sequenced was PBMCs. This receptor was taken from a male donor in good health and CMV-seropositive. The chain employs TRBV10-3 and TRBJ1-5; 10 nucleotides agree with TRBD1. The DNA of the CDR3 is TGTGCCATCAGTGGTGACAGGGGGCTAGGAAGCAATCAGCCCCAGCATTTT. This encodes CAISGDRGLGSNQPQHF.